Reported below is one T cell receptor (beta chain). Its antigen remains unidentified. The length of the CDR3 is 14 residues. The V segment lost 5 bases and the J segment 7 bases; nucleotides outside the gene matches: 8. Looked up from germline, CDR1 is SGHVS and CDR2 is FQNEAQ. MiXCR, run by TCRdb on the reads, gives a single entry per CDR3 protein. The top ten clones hold around a sixth of a sample with around 540,000 distinct CDR3 sequences, about 33% of them seen once. The source of the sample is a study of T cell repertoires in cytomegalovirus infection. Study findings and constraints: Ex vivo responses were dominated by HLA-C-restricted CMV-specific TCR beta clonotypes.

The chain links TRBV7-8 to TRBJ2-7, with TRBD1 identical over 10 bases. The source material was cultured PBMCs, sampled from culture after CMV antigen stimulation. This sequence was found in a human donor in good health (CMV status not recorded). Some clones in this sample may be carry-over from other donors' samples. This chain's CDR3 is CASSAWDRGGEQYF. CDR3 bases: TGTGCCAGCAGCGCGTGGGACAGGGGCGGGGAGCAGTACTTC.